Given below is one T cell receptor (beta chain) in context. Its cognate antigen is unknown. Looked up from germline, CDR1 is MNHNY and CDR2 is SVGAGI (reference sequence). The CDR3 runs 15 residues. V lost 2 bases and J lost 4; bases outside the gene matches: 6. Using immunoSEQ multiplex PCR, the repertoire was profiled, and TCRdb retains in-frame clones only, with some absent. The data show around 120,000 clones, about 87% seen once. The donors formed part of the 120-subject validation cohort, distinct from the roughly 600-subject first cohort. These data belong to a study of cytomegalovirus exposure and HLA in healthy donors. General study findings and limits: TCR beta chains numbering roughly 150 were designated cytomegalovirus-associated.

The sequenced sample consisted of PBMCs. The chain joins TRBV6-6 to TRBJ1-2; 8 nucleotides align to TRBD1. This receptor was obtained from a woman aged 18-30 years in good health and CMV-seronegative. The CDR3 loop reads CASSYPTGAFYGYTF. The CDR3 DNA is TGTGCCAGCAGTTACCCGACAGGGGCATTCTATGGCTACACCTTC.